The 12 T cell receptor beta chains below come from one sample, sequenced in a study of blood T cells in healthy people across ages (dated by TCRdb to the mid-2010s). The library relied on 5' RACE. For sequencing, an Illumina HiSeq 2500 was employed. A second roughly 6 to 11 cycle PCR used a sample-barcoded 5' primer and a J-beta primer mix. Using fastp at Q25 and MiXCR, TCRdb reprocessed the public reads and kept productive beta chains. Under each unique CDR3 protein, matching rows form one entry showing the most common genes and DNA. This sample holds 1.5 million to 2 million distinct CDR3 sequences; 28% were observed only once. Roughly 8.2% of the sample comes from the top ten. The specimen sequenced was blood. These receptor sequences come from a woman aged 25 to 45 in good health.

This clonotype occurred many times. The V call is TRBV10-3, the J call TRBJ2-7; the match to TRBD1 covers 9 bases. The junction had 5 bases not matched to a gene; V was cut back by 0 bases and J by 2 bases. Germline CDR1 ENHRY, CDR2 SYGVKD. The CDR3 length is 16 residues. The CDR3 sequence: CAISESPGTGTYEQYF. The CDR3 region has the DNA TGTGCCATCAGTGAGTCTCCCGGGACAGGGACCTACGAGCAGTACTTC.

This clonotype showed up many times. The chain employs TRBV30 and TRBJ2-4; D possibly corresponds to TRBD1 (6 bases). The CDR3 runs to 12 residues. Germline values: CDR1 GTSNPN, CDR2 SVGIG (reference sequence). V was shortened by 6 bases and J by 8 bases, with 14 bases between the two germline ends. The CDR3, as DNA: TGTGCCTGCAACAGGGTCGAGGACATTCAGTACTTC. Translated: CACNRVEDIQYF.

This CDR3 reads CASSLAEGGPTDTQYF. In nucleotides, the CDR3 is TGTGCCAGCAGCTTAGCCGAGGGAGGGCCCACAGATACGCAGTATTTT. J is TRBJ2-3 and V is TRBV7-6; 7 positions agree with TRBD2. J was trimmed by 2 bases and V by 0 bases; bases with no gene match: 5. Germline V lookup: CDR1 SGHVS, CDR2 FNYEAQ. There are 16 residues in the CDR3.

This clonotype has a count of ten or more. The chain has TRBV28 and TRBJ2-5; TRBD2 matches 7 bases. The trim removed 3 bases at V and 5 bases at J, leaving 15 bases unmatched. The CDR3 runs to 17 residues. Germline V gene sequence: CDR1 MDHEN, CDR2 SYDVKM. Here the CDR3 reads CASSLSIGLGSWETQYF. The CDR3 DNA sequence: TGTGCCAGCAGTTTGAGTATCGGACTAGGATCATGGGAGACCCAGTACTTC.

The chain is built from TRBV3-1 and TRBJ1-1; D unresolved. V was cut by 2 bases and J by 4 bases, with 14 bases left in between. The CDR3 runs to 15 residues. In germline, CDR1 is LGHDT, CDR2 YNNKEL (reference sequence). CDR3 amino acids: CASSQWPGSSTEAFF. For the CDR3, the DNA is TGTGCCAGCAGCCAATGGCCGGGGTCGAGCACTGAAGCTTTCTTT.

This clonotype was seen more than once but under ten times. The gene calls are TRBV7-2 and TRBJ1-4, with TRBD1 matching 7 bases. The CDR3 totals 16 residues. The V segment lost 11 bases and the J segment 4 bases; nucleotides outside the gene matches: 16. Germline CDR1 SGHTA, CDR2 FQGNSA. CDR3 protein: CAVSSRNRGVNEKLFF. The DNA of the CDR3 is TGTGCCGTCAGCTCACGGAACAGGGGCGTTAATGAAAAACTGTTTTTT.

The chain uses TRBV29-1 and TRBJ1-2, with D perhaps TRBD1 (5 bases). Trimming shortened V by 5 bases and J by 7 bases, and 11 bases separated the two germline ends. CDR3 length equals 11 residues. The germline gives CDR1 SQVTM, CDR2 ANQGSEA. The CDR3 here is CSVQQVAGYTF. The CDR3, as DNA: TGCAGCGTTCAACAGGTTGCTGGCTACACCTTC.

This clonotype came up a few times. The chain links TRBV12-5 to TRBJ1-5; maybe TRBD1 (6 bases). The germline CDR1 and CDR2 sequences are LGHNT and FRNRAP. The CDR3 is 17 amino acids. Trimming took 6 bases from V and 4 from J, leaving 22 bases between them. CDR3 nucleotides: TGTGCTAGTGGGCTGTCCCCTGGGGACAACGAAAATCAGCCCCAGCATTTT. Its protein product is CASGLSPGDNENQPQHF. Filled out from reference TRBV12-5 and TRBJ1-5, the complete variable domain reads DARVTQTPRHKVTEMGQEVTMRCQPILGHNTVFWYRQTMMQGLELLAYFRNRAPLDDSGMPKDRFSAEMPDATLATLKIQPSEPRDSAVYFCASGLSPGDNENQPQHFGDGTRLSIL.

This clonotype has at least ten counts. The chain joins TRBV7-2 to TRBJ2-1; a weak D match, TRBD2 (5 bases). Trimming removed 4 bases from V and 8 bases from J, with 9 bases in between. Germline lookup yields CDR1 SGHTA and CDR2 FQGNSA. CDR3 length: 12 amino acids. The DNA for the CDR3 is TGTGCCAGCAGCTCTCTAGCAGATGAGCAGTTCTTC. Protein product: CASSSLADEQFF.

V is TRBV6-5 and J is TRBJ2-2; 8 bases agree with TRBD2. CDR1 MNHEY and CDR2 SVGAGI come from the germline V gene. V gave up 9 bases and J gave up 2 bases; unmatched junction bases: 8. The CDR3 covers 15 residues. The CDR3 sequence: CASREGLPNTGELFF. The CDR3, as DNA: TGTGCCAGTCGGGAGGGCTTACCTAACACCGGGGAGCTGTTTTTT.

This chain joins TRBV20-1 and TRBJ1-5; 8 nucleotides match TRBD1. V shed 6 bases and J 11 bases; nucleotides not matched to a gene: 9. From germline, CDR1 is DFQATT and CDR2 SNEGSKA (reference sequence). The CDR3 loop spans 12 amino acids. The CDR3 DNA follows: TGCAGTGCGAAGACAGGGGTGGATGCCCAGCATTTT. It yields the protein CSAKTGVDAQHF.

The sample holds a few counts of this clonotype. At one boundary the junction diverges from the germline segment, which might be a read error. The rearrangement links TRBV3-1 to TRBJ2-5, with 10 bases fitting TRBD2. Germline V gene data show CDR1 as LGHDT and CDR2 as YNNKEL (reference sequence). The CDR3 totals 15 residues. The CDR3, as DNA: TGTGCCACCAGCGGGTCTAGCGGGGGAAAAGAGACCCAGTACTTC. It is translated as CATSGSSGGKETQYF.